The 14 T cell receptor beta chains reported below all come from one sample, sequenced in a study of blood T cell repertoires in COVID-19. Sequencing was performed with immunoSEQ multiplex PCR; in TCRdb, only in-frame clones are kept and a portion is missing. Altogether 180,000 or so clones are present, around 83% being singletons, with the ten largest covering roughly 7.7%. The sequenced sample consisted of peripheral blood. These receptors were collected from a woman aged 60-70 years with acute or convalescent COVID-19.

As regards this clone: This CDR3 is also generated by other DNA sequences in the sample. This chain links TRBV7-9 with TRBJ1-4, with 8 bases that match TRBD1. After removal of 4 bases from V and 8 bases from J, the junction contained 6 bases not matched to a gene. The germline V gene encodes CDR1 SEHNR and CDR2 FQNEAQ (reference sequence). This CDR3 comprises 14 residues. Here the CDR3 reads CASSSGQGREKLFF. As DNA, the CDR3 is TGTGCCAGCAGCTCCGGACAGGGCCGGGAAAAACTGTTTTTT.

The CDR3 reads CASRPRGGNTIYF. CDR3 DNA sequence: TGTGCCAGCAGACCCCGAGGGGGAAACACCATATATTTT. This chain links TRBV6-5 with TRBJ1-3; D call uncertain. V lost 6 bases to trimming and J lost 4 bases, with 10 bases between them. Germline lookup yields CDR1 MNHEY and CDR2 SVGAGI. This CDR3 comprises 13 residues.

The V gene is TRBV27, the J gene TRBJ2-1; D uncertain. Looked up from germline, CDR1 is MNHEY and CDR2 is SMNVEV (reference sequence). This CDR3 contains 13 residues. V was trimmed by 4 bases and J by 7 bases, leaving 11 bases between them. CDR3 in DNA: TGTGCCAGCAGTTCTTGGAGTTTTAATGAGCAGTTCTTC. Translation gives CASSSWSFNEQFF.

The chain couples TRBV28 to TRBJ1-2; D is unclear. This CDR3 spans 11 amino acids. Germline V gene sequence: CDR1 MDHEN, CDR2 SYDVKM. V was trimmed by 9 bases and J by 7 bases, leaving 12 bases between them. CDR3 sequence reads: CASGWEGGYTF. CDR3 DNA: TGTGCCAGTGGGTGGGAGGGTGGCTACACCTTC.

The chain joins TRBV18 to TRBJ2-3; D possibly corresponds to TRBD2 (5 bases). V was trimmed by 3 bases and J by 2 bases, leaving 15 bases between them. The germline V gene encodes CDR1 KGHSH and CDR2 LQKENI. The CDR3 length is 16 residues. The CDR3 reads CASSPRPSGYTDTQYF. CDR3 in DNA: TGTGCCAGCTCACCGCGACCCAGCGGTTACACAGATACGCAGTATTTT.

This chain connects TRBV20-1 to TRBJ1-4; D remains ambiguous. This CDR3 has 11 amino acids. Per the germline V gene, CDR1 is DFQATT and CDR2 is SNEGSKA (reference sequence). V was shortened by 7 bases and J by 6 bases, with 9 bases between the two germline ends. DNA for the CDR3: TGCAGTGGGAGGGTAGATGAAAAACTGTTTTTT. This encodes CSGRVDEKLFF.

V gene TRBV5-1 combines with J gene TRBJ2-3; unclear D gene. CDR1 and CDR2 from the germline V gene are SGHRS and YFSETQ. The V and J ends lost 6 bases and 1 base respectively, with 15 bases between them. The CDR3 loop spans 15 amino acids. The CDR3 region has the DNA TGCGCCAGCACGCTAACCCCGGCGGGCACAGATACGCAGTATTTT. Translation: CASTLTPAGTDTQYF.

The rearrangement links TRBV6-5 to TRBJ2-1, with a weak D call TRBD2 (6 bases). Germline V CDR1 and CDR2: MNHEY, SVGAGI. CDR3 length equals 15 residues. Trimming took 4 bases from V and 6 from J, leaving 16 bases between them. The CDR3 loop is CASSSDAWRGNEQFF. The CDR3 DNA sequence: TGTGCCAGCAGTTCCGACGCATGGCGGGGCAATGAGCAGTTCTTC.

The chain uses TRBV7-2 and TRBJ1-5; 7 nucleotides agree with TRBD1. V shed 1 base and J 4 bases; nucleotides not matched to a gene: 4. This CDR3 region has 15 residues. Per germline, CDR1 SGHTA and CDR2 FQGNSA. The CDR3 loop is CASSLVGGRNQPQHF. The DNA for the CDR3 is TGTGCCAGCAGCTTAGTAGGGGGCAGGAATCAGCCCCAGCATTTT.

CDR3 in DNA: TGTGCCAGCAGTTCAATACCGGGACTAGCGGGCTATGAGCAGTTCTTC. Translation: CASSSIPGLAGYEQFF. This chain uses TRBV6-6 with TRBJ2-1; 12 nucleotides line up with TRBD2. Germline CDR1 and CDR2: MNHNY and SVGAGI (reference sequence). The length of the CDR3 is 16 residues. Losses at the gene ends were 4 bases for V and 8 bases for J; bases not matched to a gene: 9.

CDR3 DNA: TGTGCCAGCAGTCCTCTAGCGGGAGAGTACTACGAGCAGTACTTC. This sequence encodes CASSPLAGEYYEQYF. The chain is built from TRBV27 and TRBJ2-7; 10 bases align to TRBD2. CDR1 is MNHEY, CDR2 SMNVEV, per germline (reference sequence). V dropped 5 bases and J dropped 3; count of bases not matched to a gene: 7. The CDR3 is made up of 15 amino acids.

In nucleotides, the CDR3 is TGTGCCAGCAGCTTCGTGGCCGGCGGACTAGCGGACTACGAGCAGTACTTC. Its protein is CASSFVAGGLADYEQYF. The chain uses TRBV7-2 and TRBJ2-7; 10 nucleotides line up with TRBD2. Germline CDR1 reads SGHTA; CDR2 reads FQGNSA. V shed 3 bases, J shed 3 bases, and the junction held 11 bases outside the gene matches. This CDR3 region has 17 residues.

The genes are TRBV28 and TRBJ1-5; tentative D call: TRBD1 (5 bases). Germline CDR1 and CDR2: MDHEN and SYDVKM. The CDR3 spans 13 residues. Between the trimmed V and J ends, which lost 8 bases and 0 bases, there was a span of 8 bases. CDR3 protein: CASGRDSNQPQHF. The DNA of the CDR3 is TGTGCCAGCGGCAGGGATAGCAATCAGCCCCAGCATTTT.

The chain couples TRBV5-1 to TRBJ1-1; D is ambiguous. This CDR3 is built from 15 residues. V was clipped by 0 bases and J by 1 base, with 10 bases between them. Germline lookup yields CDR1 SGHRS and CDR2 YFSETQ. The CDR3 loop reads CASSLEAQSNTEAFF. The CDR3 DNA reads TGCGCCAGCAGCTTGGAGGCACAGTCGAACACTGAAGCTTTCTTT.